The 5 T cell receptor beta chains listed next were all sequenced from one sample in a study of human T cells and chemical hapten exposure. TCRdb re-derived calls from the RACE reads in MiXCR, one entry per CDR3 protein. The sample yields roughly 130,000 distinct CDR3 sequences, approximately 9% seen once. As for time point: healthy volunteer bleed at 2 weeks. Unfractionated whole blood yielded the extracted total RNA. The specimen was whole blood. The receptor source for this set is a male donor in good health. Some clones in this sample may be carry-over from other donors' samples.

Written as DNA, the CDR3 is TGTGCCAGCAGGGTTCAGGGAGTCGGGGAGCTGTTTTTT. It specifies CASRVQGVGELFF. The V call is TRBV2, the J call TRBJ2-2; D is tentatively TRBD1 or TRBD2 (5 bases each). Looked up from germline, CDR1 is SNHLY and CDR2 is FYNNEI. The V end lost 6 bases, the J end lost 7 bases, and 12 bases lay between the germline ends. This CDR3 has 13 amino acids.

Many counts were recorded for this clonotype. The chain links TRBV20-1 to TRBJ2-3; TRBD1 is a possible D gene (6 bases). CDR1 is DFQATT, CDR2 SNEGSKA, per germline (reference sequence). The ends were cut back, 3 bases at V and 3 bases at J, with 16 bases in the middle. The CDR3 has 15 amino acids. This CDR3 reads CSARVRPQGTDTQYF. The DNA of the CDR3 is TGCAGTGCTAGGGTTCGGCCGCAGGGGACAGATACGCAGTATTTT.

V is TRBV28 and J is TRBJ2-1, with D uncertain. Looked up from germline, CDR1 is MDHEN and CDR2 is SYDVKM. Trimming took off 8 bases at V and 3 bases at J, with 14 bases between the two ends. The CDR3 has 14 amino acids. CDR3 nucleotides: TGTGCCAGCGGCCGGGTCCTTAACTACAATGAGCAGTTCTTC. Amino acids: CASGRVLNYNEQFF. The variable domain in full, completed from reference TRBV28 and TRBJ2-1, reads DVKVTQSSRYLVKRTGEKVFLECVQDMDHENMFWYRQDPGLGLRLIYFSYDVKMKEKGDIPEGYSVSREKKERFSLILESASTNQTSMYLCASGRVLNYNEQFFGPGTRLTVL.

This clonotype turned up a few times. The rearrangement links TRBV7-6 to TRBJ2-1, with a weak D call TRBD1 (5 bases). The V gene's germline CDR1 is SGHVS and CDR2 FNYEAQ. The ends were cut back, 1 base at V and 4 bases at J, with 8 bases in the middle. The CDR3 has 14 amino acids. Written as DNA, the CDR3 is TGTGCCAGCAGCTTAGAACAGGCGTACAATGAGCAGTTCTTC. Its protein product is CASSLEQAYNEQFF.

CDR3 sequence (DNA): TGTGCCAGCAGTTTAGGTTCAGGGTCAGCGTACATTCAGTACTTC. Translation: CASSLGSGSAYIQYF. The gene calls are TRBV27 and TRBJ2-4; possibly TRBD1 for D (5 bases). Deletions cut 2 bases from V and 8 bases from J, with 16 bases between. This CDR3 is built from 15 residues. Germline V lookup: CDR1 MNHEY, CDR2 SMNVEV (reference sequence).